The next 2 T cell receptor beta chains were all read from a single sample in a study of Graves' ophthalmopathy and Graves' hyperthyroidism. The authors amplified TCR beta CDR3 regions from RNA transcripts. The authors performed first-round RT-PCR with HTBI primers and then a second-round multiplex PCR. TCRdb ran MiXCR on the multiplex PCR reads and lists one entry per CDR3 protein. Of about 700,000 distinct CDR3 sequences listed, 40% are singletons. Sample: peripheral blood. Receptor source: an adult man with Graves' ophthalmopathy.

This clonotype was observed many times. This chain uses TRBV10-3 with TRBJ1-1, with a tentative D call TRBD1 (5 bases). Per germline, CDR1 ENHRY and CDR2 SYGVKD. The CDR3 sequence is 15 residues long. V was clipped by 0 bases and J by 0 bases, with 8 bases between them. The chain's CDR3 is CAISESGRVNTEAFF. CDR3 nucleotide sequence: TGTGCCATCAGTGAGTCTGGCAGGGTGAACACTGAAGCTTTCTTT.

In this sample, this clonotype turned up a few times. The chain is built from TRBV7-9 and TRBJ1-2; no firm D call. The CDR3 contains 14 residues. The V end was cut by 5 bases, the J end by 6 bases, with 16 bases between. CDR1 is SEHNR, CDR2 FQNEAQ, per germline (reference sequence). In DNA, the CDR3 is TGTGCCAGCAGCCAAGATGGCATCCCCGATGGCTACACCTTC. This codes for CASSQDGIPDGYTF. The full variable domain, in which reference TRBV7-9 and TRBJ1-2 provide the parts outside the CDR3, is DTGVSQNPRHKITKRGQNVTFRCDPISEHNRLYWYRQTLGQGPEFLTYFQNEAQLEKSRLLSDRFSAERPKGSFSTLEIQRTEQGDSAMYLCASSQDGIPDGYTFGSGTRLTVV.